The present T cell receptor (beta chain) was sequenced within a study of T cells in Graves' hyperthyroidism and ophthalmopathy. This clonotype has at least ten counts. Its antigen is as yet unknown. RNA transcripts were the template for amplifying TCR beta CDR3 regions. HTBI primers were employed in a first-round RT-PCR of the TCR CDR3. TCRdb used MiXCR to reprocess the multiplex PCR reads, holding one entry per CDR3 protein. There are 300,000 to 350,000 distinct CDR3 sequences in the sample; 15% to 20% occur only once, and about 14% lies in the top ten. The CDR3 spans 15 residues. V trimming: 4 bases; J trimming: 4 bases; junction bases outside the gene matches: 9. Germline V gene lookup returns CDR1 MNHEY and CDR2 SVGAGI. Study-wide results and caveats: Most thyroid clonotypes expanded above 0.001 were also detected in blood.

Ophthalmopathy cases scored 3 or more on the Clinical Activity Score and 4 or more on NOSPECS grade, with duration below 3 months. This TCR was sampled from a woman aged 40 to 49 with Graves' ophthalmopathy. The chain employs TRBV6-5 and TRBJ2-7; 8 positions agree with TRBD2. Sequencing was done on a sample of blood. CDR3 region: CASSSFVGRVYEQYF. CDR3 bases: TGTGCCAGCAGTTCCTTTGTCGGGAGGGTTTACGAGCAGTACTTC.